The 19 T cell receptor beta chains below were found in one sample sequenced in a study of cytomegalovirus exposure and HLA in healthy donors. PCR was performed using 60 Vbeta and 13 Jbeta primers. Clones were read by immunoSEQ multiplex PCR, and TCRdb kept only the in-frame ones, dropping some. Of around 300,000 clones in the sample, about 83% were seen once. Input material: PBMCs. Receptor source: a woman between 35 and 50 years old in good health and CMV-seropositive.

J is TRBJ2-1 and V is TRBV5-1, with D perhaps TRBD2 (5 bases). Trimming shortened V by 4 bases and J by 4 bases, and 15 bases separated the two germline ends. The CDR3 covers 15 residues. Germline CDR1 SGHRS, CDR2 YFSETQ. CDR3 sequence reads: CASSPSWGVYNEQFF. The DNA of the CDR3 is TGCGCCAGCAGCCCCTCCTGGGGAGTTTACAATGAGCAGTTCTTC.

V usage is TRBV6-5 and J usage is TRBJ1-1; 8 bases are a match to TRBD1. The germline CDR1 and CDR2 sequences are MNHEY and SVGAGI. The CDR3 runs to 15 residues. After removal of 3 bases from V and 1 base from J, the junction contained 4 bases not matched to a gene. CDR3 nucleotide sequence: TGTGCCAGCAGTTATGGGGACAGGCGGAACACTGAAGCTTTCTTT. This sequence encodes CASSYGDRRNTEAFF.

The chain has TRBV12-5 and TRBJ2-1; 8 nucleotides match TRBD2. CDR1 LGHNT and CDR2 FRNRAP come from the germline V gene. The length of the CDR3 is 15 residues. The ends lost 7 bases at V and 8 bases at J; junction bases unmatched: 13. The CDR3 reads CASAAGRALGDEQFF. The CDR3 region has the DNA TGTGCTAGTGCCGCCGGGAGGGCCCTCGGCGATGAGCAGTTCTTC.

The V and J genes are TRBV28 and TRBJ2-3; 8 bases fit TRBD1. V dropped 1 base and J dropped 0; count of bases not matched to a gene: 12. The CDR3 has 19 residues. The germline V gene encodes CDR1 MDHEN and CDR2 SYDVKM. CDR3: CASSLYPGLGQGSTDTQYF. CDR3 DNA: TGTGCCAGCAGTTTATACCCCGGTTTAGGACAGGGAAGCACAGATACGCAGTATTTT.

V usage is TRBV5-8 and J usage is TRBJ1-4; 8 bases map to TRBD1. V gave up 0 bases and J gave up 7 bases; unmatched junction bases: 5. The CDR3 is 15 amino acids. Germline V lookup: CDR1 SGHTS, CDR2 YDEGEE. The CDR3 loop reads CASSLGQGRGEKLFF. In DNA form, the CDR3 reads TGTGCCAGCAGCTTGGGACAGGGGAGGGGTGAAAAACTGTTTTTT.

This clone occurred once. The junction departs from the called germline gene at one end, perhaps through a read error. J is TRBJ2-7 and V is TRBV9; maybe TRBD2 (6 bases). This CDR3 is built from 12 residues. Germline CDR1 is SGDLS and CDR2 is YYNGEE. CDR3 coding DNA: TGTGCCAGCAGCTCTCACGGGAGAGCTCTCTCCTTC. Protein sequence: CASSSHGRALSF.

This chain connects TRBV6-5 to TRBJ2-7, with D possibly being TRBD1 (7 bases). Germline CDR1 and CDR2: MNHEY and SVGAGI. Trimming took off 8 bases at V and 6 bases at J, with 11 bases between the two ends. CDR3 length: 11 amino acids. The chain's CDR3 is CASWQGGEQYF. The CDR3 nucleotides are TGTGCCAGCTGGCAGGGGGGCGAGCAGTACTTC.

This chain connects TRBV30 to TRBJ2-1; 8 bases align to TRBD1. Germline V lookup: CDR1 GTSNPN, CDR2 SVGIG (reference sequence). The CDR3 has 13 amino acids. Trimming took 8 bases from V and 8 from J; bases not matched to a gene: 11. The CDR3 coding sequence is TGTGCCGGACTTGGCAGGGGGCGGGATGAGCAGTTCTTC. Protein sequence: CAGLGRGRDEQFF.

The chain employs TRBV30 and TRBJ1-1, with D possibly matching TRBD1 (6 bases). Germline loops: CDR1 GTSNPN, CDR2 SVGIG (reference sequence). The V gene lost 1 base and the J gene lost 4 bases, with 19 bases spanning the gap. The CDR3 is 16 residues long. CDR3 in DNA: TGTGCCTGGAGTGCAACATCCGGGACACCGGTCACTGAAGCTTTCTTT. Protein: CAWSATSGTPVTEAFF. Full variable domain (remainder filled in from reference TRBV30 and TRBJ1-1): SQTIHQWPATLVQPVGSPLSLECTVEGTSNPNLYWYRQAAGRGLQLLFYSVGIGQISSEVPQNLSASRPQDRQFILSSKKLLLSDSGFYLCAWSATSGTPVTEAFFGQGTRLTVV.

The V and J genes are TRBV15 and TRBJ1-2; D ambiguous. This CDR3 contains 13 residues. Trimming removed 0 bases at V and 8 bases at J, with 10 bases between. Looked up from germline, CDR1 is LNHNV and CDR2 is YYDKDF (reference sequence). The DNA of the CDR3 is TGTGCCACCAGCAGAGAAGAGGGAGACGGCTACACCTTC. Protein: CATSREEGDGYTF.

CDR3 nucleotide sequence: TGTGCCAGCAGGTCAGGGAACTACGAGCAGTACTTC. As protein: CASRSGNYEQYF. The chain combines TRBV2 with TRBJ2-7, with D tentatively TRBD1 (5 bases). Germline V lookup: CDR1 SNHLY, CDR2 FYNNEI. This CDR3 is built from 12 residues. Deletions cut 6 bases from V and 3 bases from J, with 9 bases between.

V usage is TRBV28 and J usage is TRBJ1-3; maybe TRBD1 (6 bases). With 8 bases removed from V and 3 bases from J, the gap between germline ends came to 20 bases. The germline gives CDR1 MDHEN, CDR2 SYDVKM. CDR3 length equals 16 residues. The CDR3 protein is CASSYASPRGGNTIYF. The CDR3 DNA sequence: TGTGCCAGCTCTTATGCAAGCCCCAGGGGTGGAAACACCATATATTTT.

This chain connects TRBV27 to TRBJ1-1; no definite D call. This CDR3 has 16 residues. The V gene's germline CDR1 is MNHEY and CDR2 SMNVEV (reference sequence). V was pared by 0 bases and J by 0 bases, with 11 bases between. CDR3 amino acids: CASSLSGGYLNTEAFF. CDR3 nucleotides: TGTGCCAGCAGTTTATCAGGCGGTTACCTGAACACTGAAGCTTTCTTT.

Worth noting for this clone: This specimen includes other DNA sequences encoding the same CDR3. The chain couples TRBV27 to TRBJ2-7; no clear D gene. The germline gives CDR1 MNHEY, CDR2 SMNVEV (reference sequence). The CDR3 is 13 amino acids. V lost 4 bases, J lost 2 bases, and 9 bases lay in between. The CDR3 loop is CASSSGLTYEQYF. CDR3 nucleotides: TGTGCCAGCAGTTCTGGGCTTACCTACGAGCAGTACTTC.

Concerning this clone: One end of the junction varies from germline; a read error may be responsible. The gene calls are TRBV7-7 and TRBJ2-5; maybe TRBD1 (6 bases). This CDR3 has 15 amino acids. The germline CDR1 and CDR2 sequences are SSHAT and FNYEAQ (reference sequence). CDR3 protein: CASSLTHRVQETQYF. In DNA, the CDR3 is TGTGCTAGCAGCTTAACCCACAGGGTACAAGAGACCCAGTACTTC.

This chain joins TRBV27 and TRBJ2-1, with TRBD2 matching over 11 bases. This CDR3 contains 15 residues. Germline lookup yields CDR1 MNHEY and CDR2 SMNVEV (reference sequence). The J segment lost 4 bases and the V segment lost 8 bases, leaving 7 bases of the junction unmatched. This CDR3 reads CASDAGTSGYNEQFF. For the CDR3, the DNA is TGTGCCAGCGACGCCGGGACTAGCGGATACAATGAGCAGTTCTTC.

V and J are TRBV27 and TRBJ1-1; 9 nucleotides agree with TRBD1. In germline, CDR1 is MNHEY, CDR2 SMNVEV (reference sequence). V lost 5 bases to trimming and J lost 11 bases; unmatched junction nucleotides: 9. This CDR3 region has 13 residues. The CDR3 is CASSPGTGFIAFF. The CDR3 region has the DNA TGTGCCAGCAGTCCCGGGACAGGGTTCATCGCTTTCTTT.

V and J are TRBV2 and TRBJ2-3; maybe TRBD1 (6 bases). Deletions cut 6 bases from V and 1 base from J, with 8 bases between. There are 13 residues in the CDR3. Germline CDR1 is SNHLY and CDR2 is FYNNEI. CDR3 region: CASRTGGTDTQYF. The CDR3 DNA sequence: TGTGCCAGCAGGACAGGCGGCACAGATACGCAGTATTTT.

Here the CDR3 reads CASRGLAVEQFF. CDR3 DNA sequence: TGTGCCAGCAGGGGACTAGCGGTCGAGCAGTTCTTC. The chain has TRBV2 and TRBJ2-1; 11 nucleotides align to TRBD2. The CDR3 consists of 12 residues. After removal of 6 bases from V and 10 bases from J, the junction contained 2 bases not matched to a gene. Germline assignment: CDR1 SNHLY and CDR2 FYNNEI.